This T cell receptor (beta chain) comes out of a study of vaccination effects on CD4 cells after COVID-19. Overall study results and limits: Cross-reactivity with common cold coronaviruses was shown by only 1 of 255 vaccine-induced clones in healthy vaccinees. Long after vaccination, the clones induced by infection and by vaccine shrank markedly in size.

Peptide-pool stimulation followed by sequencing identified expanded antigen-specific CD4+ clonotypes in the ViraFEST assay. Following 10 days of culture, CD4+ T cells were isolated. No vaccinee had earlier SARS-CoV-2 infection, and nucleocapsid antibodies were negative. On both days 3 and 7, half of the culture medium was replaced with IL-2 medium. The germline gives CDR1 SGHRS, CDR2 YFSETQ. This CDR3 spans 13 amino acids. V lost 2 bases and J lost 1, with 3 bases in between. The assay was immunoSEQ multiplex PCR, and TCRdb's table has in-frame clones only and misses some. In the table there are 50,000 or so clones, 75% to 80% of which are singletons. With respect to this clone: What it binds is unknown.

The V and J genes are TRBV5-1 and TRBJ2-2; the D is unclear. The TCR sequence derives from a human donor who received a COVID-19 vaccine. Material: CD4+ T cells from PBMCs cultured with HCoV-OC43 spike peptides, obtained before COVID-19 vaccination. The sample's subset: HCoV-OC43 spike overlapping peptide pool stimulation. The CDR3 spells CASSFRNTGELFF. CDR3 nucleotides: TGCGCCAGCAGCTTCAGGAACACCGGGGAGCTGTTTTTT.